The 24 T cell receptor beta chains below all came from one sample that was sequenced in a study of human thymus T cells. Sequencing was performed with immunoSEQ multiplex PCR; in TCRdb, only in-frame clones are kept and a portion is missing. In the table there are 35,000 to 55,000 clones, 94% of which are singletons. The sequencing input was blood. These receptors were obtained from a boy under three years old with a congenital heart defect but otherwise immunologically healthy.

This rearrangement joins TRBV5-1 to TRBJ2-3; perhaps TRBD1 as D (6 bases). The CDR3 has 14 residues. Trimming cost V 7 bases and J 3 bases, with 15 bases left between them. From germline, CDR1 is SGHRS and CDR2 YFSETQ. The CDR3 protein is CASGGWLETDTQYF. The CDR3 DNA follows: TGCGCCAGCGGGGGCTGGCTAGAGACAGATACGCAGTATTTT.

The chain uses TRBV10-3 and TRBJ2-7, with 8 bases fitting TRBD1. V shed 7 bases and J 1 base; nucleotides not matched to a gene: 6. The CDR3 extends over 14 amino acids. CDR1 is ENHRY, CDR2 SYGVKD, per germline. The CDR3 coding sequence is TGTGCCATCACCCCCGGACAGGGTTCCTACGAGCAGTACTTC. Its protein product is CAITPGQGSYEQYF.

The chain joins TRBV5-5 to TRBJ2-5; D is undetermined. V was trimmed by 2 bases and J by 4 bases, leaving 9 bases between them. This CDR3 spans 13 amino acids. Germline V gene lookup returns CDR1 SGHKS and CDR2 YYEKEE (reference sequence). This chain's CDR3 is CASSLGQPETQYF. CDR3 in DNA: TGTGCCAGCAGCTTAGGGCAGCCAGAGACCCAGTACTTC.

This chain links TRBV7-6 with TRBJ2-1; D may be TRBD1 or TRBD2 (5 bases each). With 5 bases removed from V and 9 bases from J, the gap between germline ends came to 11 bases. This CDR3 comprises 12 residues. The germline CDR1 and CDR2 sequences are SGHVS and FNYEAQ. CDR3 sequence (DNA): TGTGCCAGCAGCCTCGGGACCATTGAGCAGTTCTTC. Amino acids: CASSLGTIEQFF.

The CDR3 bases are TGTGCCAGCAGCCCTCCGGGATCCTATGGCTACACCTTC. It specifies CASSPPGSYGYTF. The rearrangement joins TRBV5-4 to TRBJ1-2; no firm D call. The germline V gene encodes CDR1 SGHNT and CDR2 YYREEE (reference sequence). The CDR3 loop spans 13 amino acids. The ends were cut back, 4 bases at V and 4 bases at J, with 11 bases in the middle. Full variable domain (remainder filled in from reference TRBV5-4 and TRBJ1-2): ETGVTQSPTHLIKTRGQQVTLRCSSQSGHNTVSWYQQALGQGPQFIFQYYREEENGRGNFPPRFSGLQFPNYSSELNVNALELDDSALYLCASSPPGSYGYTFGSGTRLTVV.

A remark on this clone: The same CDR3 is also encoded by other DNA sequences in this sample. The chain carries TRBV4-2 and TRBJ2-7; 7 nucleotides agree with TRBD1. CDR3 length: 14 residues. The germline gives CDR1 LGHNA, CDR2 YNFKEQ. Trimming cost V 2 bases and J 7 bases; bases outside gene matches: 8. The CDR3 sequence is CASSQLKGAHEQYF. CDR3 DNA sequence: TGTGCCAGCAGCCAACTGAAGGGGGCCCATGAGCAGTACTTC.

The chain has TRBV4-2 and TRBJ1-1; 10 bases are a match to TRBD1. Germline values: CDR1 LGHNA, CDR2 YNFKEQ. Unmatched junction bases numbered 7, after V lost 1 base and J lost 2 bases. The CDR3 loop spans 17 amino acids. DNA of the CDR3: TGTGCCAGCAGCCAAGCAGGTAAGACAGGGGGCAACACTGAAGCTTTCTTT. Translation gives CASSQAGKTGGNTEAFF.

J is TRBJ1-5 and V is TRBV28, with 8 bases identical to TRBD1. From germline, CDR1 is MDHEN and CDR2 SYDVKM. J was trimmed by 6 bases and V by 7 bases; bases with no gene match: 11. The CDR3 covers 15 residues. The CDR3 sequence: CASTLITGGSQPQHF. In nucleotides, the CDR3 is TGTGCCAGCACTTTGATTACAGGGGGATCTCAGCCCCAGCATTTT.

The chain links TRBV4-1 to TRBJ1-2; D is unresolved. Looked up from germline, CDR1 is MGHRA and CDR2 is YSYEKL. The CDR3 loop spans 12 amino acids. Trimming stripped 4 bases from V and 2 bases from J, with 5 bases between. The DNA for the CDR3 is TGCGCCAGCAGCCTACCGAACTATGGCTACACCTTC. Its translation is CASSLPNYGYTF.

Here the CDR3 reads CASRPVGVNEQYF. The CDR3 coding sequence is TGCGCCAGCAGGCCAGTGGGTGTCAACGAGCAGTACTTC. The rearrangement uses TRBV5-1 and TRBJ2-7; D remains ambiguous. The V end lost 5 bases, the J end lost 5 bases, and 14 bases lay between the germline ends. CDR1 SGHRS and CDR2 YFSETQ come from the germline V gene. The CDR3 loop spans 13 amino acids. Full variable domain (remainder filled in from reference TRBV5-1 and TRBJ2-7): KAGVTQTPRYLIKTRGQQVTLSCSPISGHRSVSWYQQTPGQGLQFLFEYFSETQRNKGNFPGRFSGRQFSNSRSEMNVSTLELGDSALYLCASRPVGVNEQYFGPGTRLTVT.

The V gene is TRBV5-1, the J gene TRBJ2-2, with D hard to call. The germline CDR1 and CDR2 sequences are SGHRS and YFSETQ. The CDR3 runs 14 residues. The V gene lost 0 bases and the J gene lost 6 bases, with 9 bases spanning the gap. In DNA form, the CDR3 reads TGCGCCAGCAGCTTGGTTCCAGAAGCCGGGGAGCTGTTTTTT. Its translation: CASSLVPEAGELFF.

The rearrangement uses TRBV4-3 and TRBJ2-3; 11 nucleotides line up with TRBD2. From germline, CDR1 is LGHNA and CDR2 YSLEER. CDR3 length: 16 residues. Trimming removed 0 bases from V and 5 bases from J; junction bases left unmatched: 4. The CDR3 protein is CASSQDTSGGQDTQYF. The CDR3 DNA follows: TGCGCCAGCAGCCAAGATACTAGCGGGGGCCAAGATACGCAGTATTTT.

Points on this clone: Other nucleotide sequences from this sample produce the same CDR3. The chain employs TRBV5-1 and TRBJ2-7; either TRBD1 or TRBD2 may supply D (5 bases each). Trimming removed 0 bases from V and 3 bases from J, with 7 bases in between. CDR3 size: 13 residues. CDR1 is SGHRS and CDR2 is YFSETQ in the germline V gene. Here the CDR3 reads CASSLGGGYEQYF. CDR3 bases: TGCGCCAGCAGCTTGGGTGGGGGCTACGAGCAGTACTTC.

The genes are TRBV30 and TRBJ1-6; TRBD1 matches 7 bases. The length of the CDR3 is 17 residues. J gave up 2 bases and V 0 bases, and 7 bases lay outside the gene matches. Looked up from germline, CDR1 is GTSNPN and CDR2 is SVGIG (reference sequence). Here the CDR3 DNA reads TGTGCCTGGAGTGTGAAAAAACAGGGGCCCTATAATTCACCCCTCCACTTT. Its protein product is CAWSVKKQGPYNSPLHF.

The chain combines TRBV7-2 with TRBJ1-1; no clear D gene. Germline lookup yields CDR1 SGHTA and CDR2 FQGNSA. The CDR3 consists of 13 residues. Trimming removed 3 bases at V and 5 bases at J, with 10 bases between. The CDR3 nucleotides read TGTGCCAGCAGCTTTGGTGTAGGGACTGAAGCTTTCTTT. Residues: CASSFGVGTEAFF. Together with reference TRBV7-2 and TRBJ1-1, the CDR3 gives the full variable domain: GAGVSQSPSNKVTEKGKDVELRCDPISGHTALYWYRQSLGQGLEFLIYFQGNSAPDKSGLPSDRFSAERTGGSVSTLTIQRTQQEDSAVYLCASSFGVGTEAFFGQGTRLTVV.

This clone appeared once. The rearrangement joins TRBV6-5 to TRBJ2-7, with a tentative D call TRBD1 (6 bases). Trimming cost V 10 bases and J 3 bases, with 13 bases left between them. Germline V gene lookup returns CDR1 MNHEY and CDR2 SVGAGI. This CDR3 has 12 amino acids. The CDR3 region is CATRGWGYEQYF. The CDR3 nucleotides read TGTGCCACCAGGGGTTGGGGCTACGAGCAGTACTTC.

The chain has TRBV9 and TRBJ2-1; D may be TRBD2 (5 bases). CDR1 and CDR2 from the germline V gene are SGDLS and YYNGEE. The germline V and J ends were trimmed by 0 bases and 0 bases, with 13 bases remaining between them. The CDR3 spans 17 residues. The CDR3 DNA sequence: TGTGCCAGCAGCGTAGTGTCGCGGGTGAGCTCCTACAATGAGCAGTTCTTC. It encodes CASSVVSRVSSYNEQFF.

The rearrangement uses TRBV5-1 and TRBJ1-2; D is ambiguous. The CDR3 has 14 amino acids. CDR1 and CDR2 (germline): SGHRS, YFSETQ. With 3 bases removed from V and 8 bases from J, the gap between germline ends came to 17 bases. Here the CDR3 DNA reads TGCGCCAGCAGCTCCGCCGGACGGGAAAGCGGCTACACCTTC. Protein: CASSSAGRESGYTF. The variable domain in full, completed from reference TRBV5-1 and TRBJ1-2, reads KAGVTQTPRYLIKTRGQQVTLSCSPISGHRSVSWYQQTPGQGLQFLFEYFSETQRNKGNFPGRFSGRQFSNSRSEMNVSTLELGDSALYLCASSSAGRESGYTFGSGTRLTVV.

The chain recombines TRBV7-2 with TRBJ1-6, with D unresolved. The CDR3 length is 14 residues. The V end was cut by 3 bases, the J end by 4 bases, with 7 bases between. CDR1 and CDR2 from the germline V gene are SGHTA and FQGNSA. The CDR3 nucleotides are TGTGCCAGCAGCTTCGGGCAGTATAATTCACCCCTCCACTTT. Translated: CASSFGQYNSPLHF.

The V call is TRBV9, the J call TRBJ2-2; TRBD2 matches 11 bases. The CDR3 sequence is 16 residues long. V trimming: 3 bases; J trimming: 6 bases; junction bases outside the gene matches: 7. Germline assignment: CDR1 SGDLS and CDR2 YYNGEE. This chain's CDR3 is CASSAVAGGPPGELFF. CDR3 in DNA: TGTGCCAGCAGCGCAGTAGCGGGGGGGCCACCCGGGGAGCTGTTTTTT.

The chain uses TRBV9 and TRBJ2-5, with D possibly being TRBD1 or TRBD2 (5 bases each). The CDR3 loop spans 15 amino acids. The V end lost 4 bases, the J end lost 2 bases, and 15 bases lay between the germline ends. The germline CDR1 and CDR2 sequences are SGDLS and YYNGEE. CDR3 sequence (DNA): TGTGCCAGCAGCTCATCCGGGACGCGACAAGAGACCCAGTACTTC. Translation gives CASSSSGTRQETQYF.

The rearrangement uses TRBV6-5 and TRBJ2-6; D is unresolved. Germline assignment: CDR1 MNHEY and CDR2 SVGAGI. The CDR3 spans 14 residues. V was cut by 0 bases and J by 12 bases, with 12 bases left in between. The CDR3 loop reads CASSYSPEPSVLTF. In DNA, the CDR3 is TGTGCCAGCAGTTACTCGCCTGAGCCTAGCGTCCTGACTTTC.

The chain recombines TRBV5-1 with TRBJ2-2, with D perhaps given as TRBD1 or TRBD2 (6 bases each). Trimming removed 1 base at V and 0 bases at J, with 7 bases between. This CDR3 has 15 amino acids. Germline V gene data show CDR1 as SGHRS and CDR2 as YFSETQ. For the CDR3, the DNA is TGCGCCAGCAGCTTGAGGGGGGCGAACACCGGGGAGCTGTTTTTT. Residues: CASSLRGANTGELFF. Based on the CDR3 plus reference TRBV5-1 and TRBJ2-2, the full variable domain is KAGVTQTPRYLIKTRGQQVTLSCSPISGHRSVSWYQQTPGQGLQFLFEYFSETQRNKGNFPGRFSGRQFSNSRSEMNVSTLELGDSALYLCASSLRGANTGELFFGEGSRLTVL.

The rearrangement links TRBV5-1 to TRBJ2-1; D remains unclear. Germline lookup yields CDR1 SGHRS and CDR2 YFSETQ. V was cut by 2 bases and J by 0 bases, with 9 bases left in between. The CDR3 runs to 15 residues. The CDR3 is CASSLALSSYNEQFF. The DNA of the CDR3 is TGCGCCAGCAGCTTAGCCCTTAGCTCCTACAATGAGCAGTTCTTC.